The 23 T cell receptor beta chains below come from one sample, sequenced in a study of graft-versus-host responses after intestinal transplantation. For these receptors, no antigen is known. Only in-frame clones appear in the TCRdb table, and some are missing; sequencing was by immunoSEQ multiplex PCR. The sample records just under 85,000 clones, around 90% being singletons. This material consisted of unstimulated CD8+ T cells sorted from spleen or lymph node cells, taken before transplant. The receptors were sampled from a human donor who was the organ donor for an intestinal transplant.

The chain links TRBV10-3 to TRBJ1-1, with 9 nucleotides matching TRBD1. This CDR3 has 15 amino acids. CDR1 is ENHRY, CDR2 SYGVKD, per germline. V lost 5 bases and J lost 0; bases outside the gene matches: 4. The CDR3 DNA sequence: TGTGCCATCAGTTCCGGGACAGGGTTGAACACTGAAGCTTTCTTT. Amino acid sequence: CAISSGTGLNTEAFF.

This clone was detected once. This sequence joins TRBV19 and TRBJ1-6; TRBD1 might be the D (5 bases). Germline CDR1 reads LNHDA; CDR2 reads SQIVND (reference sequence). This CDR3 region has 14 residues. The CDR3 DNA reads as TGTGCTCCGCCTCAAGGGGTGCATAATTCACCCCTCCACTTT. It yields the protein CAPPQGVHNSPLHF.

CDR3 loop: CASSVMVGGCKQFF. The CDR3 coding sequence is TGTGCCAGCAGTGTTATGGTGGGGGGATGCAAGCAGTTCTTC. This chain connects TRBV2 to TRBJ2-1; TRBD2 might be the D (6 bases). Trimming removed 4 bases at V and 11 bases at J, with 18 bases between. The CDR3 totals 14 residues. Germline CDR1 is SNHLY and CDR2 is FYNNEI.

The rearrangement joins TRBV27 to TRBJ2-7; 7 bases are a match to TRBD1. This CDR3 has 15 amino acids. CDR1 and CDR2 from the germline V gene are MNHEY and SMNVEV (reference sequence). The trim removed 6 bases at V and 0 bases at J, leaving 8 bases unmatched. The CDR3 spells CASSEEGQASYEQYF. CDR3 nucleotide sequence: TGTGCCAGCAGCGAAGAAGGACAGGCCTCCTACGAGCAGTACTTC.

The V and J genes are TRBV6-5 and TRBJ2-7; possibly TRBD1 for D (6 bases). V was trimmed by 8 bases and J by 1 base, leaving 18 bases between them. The CDR3 contains 15 residues. CDR1 and CDR2 (germline): MNHEY, SVGAGI. CDR3 in amino acids: CASADVGQGSYEQYF. The DNA of the CDR3 is TGTGCCAGCGCTGACGTAGGGCAGGGGTCCTACGAGCAGTACTTC.

This CDR3 is CATSRAATNEKLFF. The CDR3 region has the DNA TGTGCCACCAGCCGAGCGGCCACTAATGAAAAACTGTTTTTT. V and J are TRBV15 and TRBJ1-4; D is undetermined. Germline V gene data show CDR1 as LNHNV and CDR2 as YYDKDF (reference sequence). The length of the CDR3 is 14 residues. The V gene lost 5 bases and the J gene lost 2 bases, with 9 bases spanning the gap.

CDR3 in amino acids: CASSAYLGLVSTDTQYF. In nucleotides, the CDR3 is TGTGCCAGCAGCGCCTACCTTGGACTAGTTAGTACAGATACGCAGTATTTT. The chain couples TRBV9 to TRBJ2-3; TRBD2 agrees at 7 bases. V lost 3 bases to trimming and J lost 3 bases; unmatched junction nucleotides: 13. This CDR3 has 17 residues. Looked up from germline, CDR1 is SGDLS and CDR2 is YYNGEE. Full variable domain (remainder filled in from reference TRBV9 and TRBJ2-3): DSGVTQTPKHLITATGQRVTLRCSPRSGDLSVYWYQQSLDQGLQFLIQYYNGEERAKGNILERFSAQQFPDLHSELNLSSLELGDSALYFCASSAYLGLVSTDTQYFGPGTRLTVL.

The chain is built from TRBV5-4 and TRBJ2-7, with unresolved D. Germline V gene lookup returns CDR1 SGHNT and CDR2 YYREEE (reference sequence). Deletions cut 0 bases from V and 7 bases from J, with 5 bases between. The CDR3 totals 11 residues. CDR3: CASSLGGEQYF. The CDR3 DNA reads as TGTGCCAGCAGCTTGGGCGGAGAGCAGTACTTC.

The chain uses TRBV18 and TRBJ1-6, with D possibly matching TRBD1 (5 bases). Germline CDR1 KGHSH, CDR2 LQKENI. This CDR3 spans 15 amino acids. Trimming stripped 2 bases from V and 5 bases from J, with 10 bases between. CDR3 sequence reads: CASSPNRRDNSPLHF. The CDR3 nucleotides are TGTGCCAGCTCACCAAACAGGAGGGATAATTCACCCCTCCACTTT.

This clone was observed a handful of times. The chain combines TRBV10-3 with TRBJ2-7; a possible D gene is TRBD2 (6 bases). CDR3 length: 14 residues. Germline V gene sequence: CDR1 ENHRY, CDR2 SYGVKD. Trimming took 4 bases from V and 4 from J, leaving 14 bases between them. CDR3 amino acids: CAISVTGEAYEQYF. The CDR3, as DNA: TGTGCCATCAGTGTCACGGGGGAGGCTTACGAGCAGTACTTC.

This chain joins TRBV4-1 and TRBJ1-2; possibly TRBD1 for D (5 bases). This CDR3 spans 15 amino acids. V lost 0 bases and J 4 bases, leaving 12 bases between the germline ends. The germline V gene encodes CDR1 MGHRA and CDR2 YSYEKL. CDR3 sequence reads: CASSQDPQGSYGYTF. CDR3 DNA: TGCGCCAGCAGCCAAGATCCCCAGGGTTCCTATGGCTACACCTTC.

The gene calls are TRBV6-5 and TRBJ2-7, with TRBD2 matching over 10 bases. The ends lost 6 bases at V and 0 bases at J; junction bases unmatched: 5. The CDR3 loop spans 15 amino acids. Germline lookup yields CDR1 MNHEY and CDR2 SVGAGI. DNA for the CDR3: TGTGCCAGCAGCCTAGCGGGAGTAGGCTCCTACGAGCAGTACTTC. The encoded protein is CASSLAGVGSYEQYF.

The table lists this clone with a count of one. The V and J genes are TRBV5-4 and TRBJ2-7; 8 bases align to TRBD1. J lost 5 bases, V lost 0 bases, and 7 bases had no gene match. The CDR3 runs 15 residues. Germline values: CDR1 SGHNT, CDR2 YYREEE (reference sequence). Here the CDR3 DNA reads TGTGCCAGCAGCTTGGAGTGGACAGGGATGGACGAGCAGTACTTC. Its protein is CASSLEWTGMDEQYF. Combining the CDR3 with reference TRBV5-4 and TRBJ2-7 gives the whole variable domain ETGVTQSPTHLIKTRGQQVTLRCSSQSGHNTVSWYQQALGQGPQFIFQYYREEENGRGNFPPRFSGLQFPNYSSELNVNALELDDSALYLCASSLEWTGMDEQYFGPGTRLTVT.

The V call is TRBV2, the J call TRBJ2-3; D may be TRBD1 or TRBD2 (5 bases each). This CDR3 has 15 residues. The germline gives CDR1 SNHLY, CDR2 FYNNEI. Deletions cut 4 bases from V and 0 bases from J, with 11 bases between. The CDR3 here is CASSGPGTSTDTQYF. The CDR3 DNA is TGTGCCAGCAGTGGCCCCGGGACCAGCACAGATACGCAGTATTTT.

The rearrangement joins TRBV5-6 to TRBJ1-2; no firm D call. CDR1 is SGHDT and CDR2 is YYEEEE in the germline V gene. The CDR3 has 14 amino acids. Trimming shortened V by 1 base and J by 5 bases, and 12 bases separated the two germline ends. CDR3: CASSLFYQEYGYTF. The CDR3 region has the DNA TGTGCCAGCAGCTTGTTCTACCAGGAGTATGGCTACACCTTC.

The rearrangement links TRBV19 to TRBJ1-1, with 10 bases fitting TRBD1. V shed 1 base and J 0 bases; nucleotides not matched to a gene: 2. Germline V lookup: CDR1 LNHDA, CDR2 SQIVND (reference sequence). This CDR3 is 16 amino acids long. The CDR3 DNA reads as TGTGCCAGTAGTATAGCGGGACAGGGGTTGAACACTGAAGCTTTCTTT. Protein: CASSIAGQGLNTEAFF.

The chain uses TRBV7-6 and TRBJ1-5; tentative D call: TRBD1 (5 bases). Per germline, CDR1 SGHVS and CDR2 FNYEAQ. Trimming took 5 bases from V and 6 from J, leaving 17 bases between them. The CDR3 consists of 15 residues. CDR3 bases: TGTGCCAGCAGCCCCCTTGGGGGGGGAGGTCAGCCCCAGCATTTT. Translated: CASSPLGGGGQPQHF.

This chain joins TRBV6-5 and TRBJ1-2; D unresolved. The CDR3 runs to 13 residues. Germline CDR1 MNHEY, CDR2 SVGAGI. V shed 5 bases and J shed 2 bases, with 9 bases lying between them. The CDR3: CASSGRTNYGYTF. The CDR3 nucleotides read TGTGCCAGCAGTGGACGGACCAACTATGGCTACACCTTC.

The genes are TRBV7-6 and TRBJ2-5; D is uncertain. The CDR3 has 13 amino acids. Germline CDR1 SGHVS, CDR2 FNYEAQ. V gave up 4 bases and J gave up 1 base, with 7 bases separating them. In nucleotides, the CDR3 is TGTGCCAGCAGCTCTACTCCCCAAGAGACCCAGTACTTC. Protein: CASSSTPQETQYF.

This chain links TRBV19 with TRBJ2-1; 10 positions match TRBD2. Germline values: CDR1 LNHDA, CDR2 SQIVND (reference sequence). The CDR3 is 13 residues long. J lost 8 bases, V lost 5 bases, and 3 bases had no gene match. CDR3 in amino acids: CASSVLAGDEQFF. The CDR3 DNA follows: TGTGCCAGTAGTGTCCTAGCGGGGGATGAGCAGTTCTTC.

J is TRBJ2-7 and V is TRBV19, with TRBD1 as a possible D gene (5 bases). Trimming pared 3 bases from V and 3 bases from J, leaving 12 bases between. The CDR3 runs 14 residues. Germline V gene lookup returns CDR1 LNHDA and CDR2 SQIVND (reference sequence). The CDR3 bases are TGTGCCAGTAGTATTGGGTCACAGGACTACGAGCAGTACTTC. Translating gives CASSIGSQDYEQYF.

The V and J genes are TRBV27 and TRBJ2-3; D assignment may be TRBD1 or TRBD2 (6 bases each). V lost 1 base and J 2 bases, leaving 10 bases between the germline ends. Germline lookup yields CDR1 MNHEY and CDR2 SMNVEV (reference sequence). The CDR3 contains 15 residues. The chain's CDR3 is CASSLLEGDTDTQYF. CDR3 coding DNA: TGTGCCAGCAGTTTATTGGAGGGGGACACAGATACGCAGTATTTT.

V usage is TRBV11-2 and J usage is TRBJ2-7; D is uncertain. The CDR3 runs 13 residues. V gave up 5 bases and J gave up 6 bases, with 14 bases separating them. The germline gives CDR1 SGHAT, CDR2 FQNNGV. The CDR3: CASSDVTPVEQYF. CDR3 in DNA: TGTGCCAGCAGCGACGTCACTCCGGTCGAGCAGTACTTC. The full variable domain, its missing parts supplied by reference TRBV11-2 and TRBJ2-7, is EAGVAQSPRYKIIEKRQSVAFWCNPISGHATLYWYQQILGQGPKLLIQFQNNGVVDDSQLPKDRFSAERLKGVDSTLKIQPAKLEDSAVYLCASSDVTPVEQYFGPGTRLTVT.